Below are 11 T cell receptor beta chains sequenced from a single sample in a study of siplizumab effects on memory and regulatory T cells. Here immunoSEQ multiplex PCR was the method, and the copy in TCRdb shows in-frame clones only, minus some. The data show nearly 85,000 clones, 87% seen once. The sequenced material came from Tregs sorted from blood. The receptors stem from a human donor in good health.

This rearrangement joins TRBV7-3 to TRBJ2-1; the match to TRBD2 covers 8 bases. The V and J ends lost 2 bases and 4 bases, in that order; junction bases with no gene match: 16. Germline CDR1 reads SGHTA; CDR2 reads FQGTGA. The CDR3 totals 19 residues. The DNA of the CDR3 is TGTGCCAGCAGCTTATTCCCCCCCGGTAGCGGGGCTCCTTACAATGAGCAGTTCTTC. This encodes CASSLFPPGSGAPYNEQFF. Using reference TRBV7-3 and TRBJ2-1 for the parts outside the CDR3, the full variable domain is GAGVSQTPSNKVTEKGKYVELRCDPISGHTALYWYRQSLGQGPEFLIYFQGTGAADDSGLPNDRFFAVRPEGSVSTLKIQRTERGDSAVYLCASSLFPPGSGAPYNEQFFGPGTRLTVL.

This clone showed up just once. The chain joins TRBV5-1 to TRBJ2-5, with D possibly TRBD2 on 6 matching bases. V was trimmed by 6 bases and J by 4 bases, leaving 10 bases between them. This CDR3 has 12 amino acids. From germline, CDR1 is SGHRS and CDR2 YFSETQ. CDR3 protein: CASTPGGETQYF. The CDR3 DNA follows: TGCGCCAGCACCCCCGGGGGAGAGACCCAGTACTTC.

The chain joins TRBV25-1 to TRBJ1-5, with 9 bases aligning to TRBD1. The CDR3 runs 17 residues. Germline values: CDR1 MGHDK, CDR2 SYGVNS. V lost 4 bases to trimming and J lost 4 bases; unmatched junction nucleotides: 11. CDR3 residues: CASSASPGTGTNQPQHF. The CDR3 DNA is TGTGCCAGCAGTGCCTCCCCCGGGACAGGGACGAATCAGCCCCAGCATTTT.

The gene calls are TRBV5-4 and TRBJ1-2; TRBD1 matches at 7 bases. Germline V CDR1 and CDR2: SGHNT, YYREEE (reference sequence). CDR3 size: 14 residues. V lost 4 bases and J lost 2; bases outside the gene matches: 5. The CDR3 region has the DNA TGTGCCAGCAGCATAGACAGGGCCAACTATGGCTACACCTTC. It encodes CASSIDRANYGYTF.

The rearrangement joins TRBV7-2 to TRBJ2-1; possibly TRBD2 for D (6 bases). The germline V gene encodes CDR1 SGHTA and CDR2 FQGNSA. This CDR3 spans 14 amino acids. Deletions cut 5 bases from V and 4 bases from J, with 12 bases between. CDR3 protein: CASSLDAGYNEQFF. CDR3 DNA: TGTGCCAGCAGCCTTGACGCGGGATACAATGAGCAGTTCTTC.

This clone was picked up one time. The CDR3 reads CSVQRPGQGTLGEQYF. DNA for the CDR3: TGCAGCGTACAACGCCCGGGACAGGGCACCCTGGGCGAGCAGTACTTC. This sequence joins TRBV29-1 and TRBJ2-7; 9 positions agree with TRBD1. This CDR3 spans 16 amino acids. Trimming cost V 6 bases and J 6 bases; bases outside gene matches: 18. From germline, CDR1 is SQVTM and CDR2 ANQGSEA.

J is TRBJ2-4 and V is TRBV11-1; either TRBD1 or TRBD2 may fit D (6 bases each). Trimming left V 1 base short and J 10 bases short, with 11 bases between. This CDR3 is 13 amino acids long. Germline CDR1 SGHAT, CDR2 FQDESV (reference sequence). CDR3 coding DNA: TGTGCCAGCAGCTTAGACAGGGCGGGGATTCAGTACTTC. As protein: CASSLDRAGIQYF.

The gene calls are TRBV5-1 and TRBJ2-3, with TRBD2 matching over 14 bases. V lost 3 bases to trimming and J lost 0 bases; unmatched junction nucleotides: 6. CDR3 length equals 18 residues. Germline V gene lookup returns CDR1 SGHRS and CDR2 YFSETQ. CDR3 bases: TGCGCCAGCAGCTGGCGGACTAGCGGGGGGATCAGCACAGATACGCAGTATTTT. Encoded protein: CASSWRTSGGISTDTQYF.

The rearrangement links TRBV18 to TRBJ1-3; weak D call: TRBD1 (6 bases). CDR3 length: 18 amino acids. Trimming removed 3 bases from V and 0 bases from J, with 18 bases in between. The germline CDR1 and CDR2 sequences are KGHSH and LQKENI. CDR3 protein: CASSPGHGYSNSGNTIYF. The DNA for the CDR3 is TGTGCCAGCTCACCGGGACACGGATATTCTAACTCTGGAAACACCATATATTTT.

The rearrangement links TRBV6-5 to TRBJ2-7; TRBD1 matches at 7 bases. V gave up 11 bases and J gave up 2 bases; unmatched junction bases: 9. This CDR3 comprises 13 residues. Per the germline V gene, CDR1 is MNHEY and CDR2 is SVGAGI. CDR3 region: CAASDRVAYEQYF. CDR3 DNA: TGTGCCGCCTCCGACAGGGTAGCCTACGAGCAGTACTTC.

The CDR3 spells CASSLNVVEQYF. In DNA, the CDR3 is TGTGCCAGCAGCTTAAATGTGGTGGAGCAGTACTTC. V gene TRBV7-2 combines with J gene TRBJ2-7; D is ambiguous. Germline loops: CDR1 SGHTA, CDR2 FQGNSA. The CDR3 is made up of 12 amino acids. Trimming took off 2 bases at V and 7 bases at J, with 9 bases between the two ends.